This passage covers 16 T cell receptor beta chains from one sample sequenced in a study of blood T cells in healthy people across ages. Primers used in a second PCR of about 6 to 11 cycles were a sample-barcoded 5' primer and a J-beta primer mix. One entry per CDR3 protein results from TCRdb running MiXCR on the 5' RACE reads. This sample has hundreds of thousands of distinct CDR3 sequences, with roughly 26% found just once. Material: blood. The origin of the receptors is a woman aged 80 or over in good health.

In the case of this clonotype: Since a much larger clone is just one base distant, this may be a read error. The J gene is TRBJ2-3, the V gene TRBV7-2; D is unresolved. The CDR3 extends over 14 amino acids. Germline CDR1 SGHTA, CDR2 FQGNSA. CDR3 bases: TGTGTCAGCACCCCCGATCGTTGGACAGATACGCAGTATTTT. Its protein is CVSTPDRWTDTQYF.

This clonotype occurred many times. The V and J genes are TRBV7-9 and TRBJ1-2, with D unresolved. The V end was cut by 7 bases, the J end by 8 bases, with 17 bases between. Germline V gene data show CDR1 as SEHNR and CDR2 as FQNEAQ (reference sequence). CDR3 length: 13 amino acids. The CDR3 nucleotides are TGTGCCAGCACCGTCGGGCCGTTTAGAGGCTACACCTTC. This codes for CASTVGPFRGYTF.

The genes are TRBV6-5 and TRBJ2-2; 8 nucleotides align to TRBD2. The V gene end was trimmed by 5 bases and the J gene end by 6 bases; junction bases not matched to a gene: 8. The germline gives CDR1 MNHEY, CDR2 SVGAGI. The CDR3 is 15 residues long. The CDR3, as DNA: TGTGCCAGCAGTCCGGGTAGCGGGATTTCCGGGGAGCTGTTTTTT. This gives the protein CASSPGSGISGELFF.

The chain has TRBV27 and TRBJ1-5; the D is unclear. V shed 5 bases and J shed 4 bases, with 15 bases lying between them. The CDR3 is 15 residues long. Germline CDR1 reads MNHEY; CDR2 reads SMNVEV (reference sequence). CDR3 DNA: TGTGCCAGCAGTCGTTACTTGGACGGAAATCAGCCCCAGCATTTT. Protein: CASSRYLDGNQPQHF.

This chain connects TRBV30 to TRBJ2-1; D gene uncertain. The CDR3 runs to 13 residues. Germline CDR1 is GTSNPN and CDR2 is SVGIG (reference sequence). V lost 0 bases, J lost 4 bases, and 7 bases lay in between. The CDR3 nucleotides read TGTGCCTGGAGTGTAGACGGGTACAATGAGCAGTTCTTC. It encodes CAWSVDGYNEQFF. Full variable domain (remainder filled in from reference TRBV30 and TRBJ2-1): SQTIHQWPATLVQPVGSPLSLECTVEGTSNPNLYWYRQAAGRGLQLLFYSVGIGQISSEVPQNLSASRPQDRQFILSSKKLLLSDSGFYLCAWSVDGYNEQFFGPGTRLTVL.

Many counts were recorded for this clonotype. The chain is built from TRBV7-2 and TRBJ2-5; maybe TRBD1 (6 bases). V shed 3 bases and J shed 5 bases, with 10 bases lying between them. The length of the CDR3 is 13 residues. CDR1 and CDR2 from the germline V gene are SGHTA and FQGNSA. The CDR3 region is CASSFTGPETQYF. The CDR3 DNA sequence: TGTGCCAGCAGCTTCACAGGGCCGGAGACCCAGTACTTC.

Comment on this clonotype: This may come from a read error, since a much larger clone is one base off. The genes are TRBV11-2 and TRBJ2-1; TRBD2 matches 9 bases. The germline gives CDR1 SGHAT, CDR2 FQNNGV. The junction had 9 bases not matched to a gene; V was cut back by 0 bases and J by 6 bases. The CDR3 runs to 17 residues. CDR3 residues: CASSLEPGTSRCNEQFF. The CDR3 bases are TGTGCCAGCAGCTTAGAACCCGGGACTAGCAGATGCAATGAGCAGTTCTTC.

The rearrangement links TRBV5-1 to TRBJ1-1; the match to TRBD1 covers 10 bases. Germline trimming cut 4 bases from V and 0 bases from J; bases unmatched to any gene: 15. The CDR3 covers 19 residues. Germline loops: CDR1 SGHRS, CDR2 YFSETQ. The CDR3 spells CASSSHPMGTGVLNTEAFF. CDR3 sequence (DNA): TGCGCCAGCAGCAGCCACCCTATGGGGACAGGGGTTTTGAACACTGAAGCTTTCTTT. The whole variable domain, remainder taken from reference TRBV5-1 and TRBJ1-1, is KAGVTQTPRYLIKTRGQQVTLSCSPISGHRSVSWYQQTPGQGLQFLFEYFSETQRNKGNFPGRFSGRQFSNSRSEMNVSTLELGDSALYLCASSSHPMGTGVLNTEAFFGQGTRLTVV.

This clonotype was seen ten or more times. The V gene is TRBV6-1, the J gene TRBJ2-1; tentative D call: TRBD1 (6 bases). V was cut by 1 base and J by 1 base, with 11 bases left in between. Germline values: CDR1 MNHNS, CDR2 SASEGT. This CDR3 region has 16 residues. The CDR3 is CASSEEIRGSYNEQFF. The DNA of the CDR3 is TGTGCCAGCAGTGAAGAAATAAGGGGGTCCTACAATGAGCAGTTCTTC.

This clonotype has at least ten counts. V usage is TRBV30 and J usage is TRBJ2-4; the D is unclear. Germline-derived CDR1 and CDR2 are GTSNPN and SVGIG (reference sequence). CDR3 length equals 14 residues. Trimming pared 1 base from V and 0 bases from J, leaving 7 bases between. CDR3 loop: CAWSEYGAKNIQYF. The CDR3 DNA follows: TGTGCCTGGAGTGAGTACGGAGCCAAAAACATTCAGTACTTC.

The chain has TRBV7-2 and TRBJ2-5; 12 nucleotides line up with TRBD2. Losses at the gene ends were 3 bases for V and 0 bases for J; bases not matched to a gene: 8. This CDR3 comprises 18 residues. Germline-derived CDR1 and CDR2 are SGHTA and FQGNSA. The CDR3 DNA reads as TGTGCCAGCAGCTTGACTAGCGGGGGAGGGGGGTACCAAGAGACCCAGTACTTC. This translates into CASSLTSGGGGYQETQYF.

This clonotype was seen more than once but under ten times. The rearrangement uses TRBV28 and TRBJ2-3; D not resolved. The CDR3 runs to 16 residues. Trimming pared 2 bases from V and 4 bases from J, leaving 16 bases between. CDR1 MDHEN and CDR2 SYDVKM come from the germline V gene. CDR3 sequence (DNA): TGTGCCAGCAGTTTAGCCAGGTTCGTAGGTCCAGATACGCAGTATTTT. Protein sequence: CASSLARFVGPDTQYF. The complete variable domain, with remaining parts taken from reference TRBV28 and TRBJ2-3, reads DVKVTQSSRYLVKRTGEKVFLECVQDMDHENMFWYRQDPGLGLRLIYFSYDVKMKEKGDIPEGYSVSREKKERFSLILESASTNQTSMYLCASSLARFVGPDTQYFGPGTRLTVL.

The CDR3 DNA reads as TGTGCCAGCAGTTTCGAACTAGCGGGGGGGCCAAGAGATACGCAGTATTTT. This translates into CASSFELAGGPRDTQYF. The chain has TRBV12-3 or TRBV12-4 and TRBJ2-3, with 13 bases matching TRBD2. The J segment lost 5 bases and the V segment lost 3 bases, leaving 8 bases of the junction unmatched. The CDR3 extends over 17 amino acids.

The table lists this clonotype with many counts. This chain links TRBV27 with TRBJ2-7, with 7 bases aligning to TRBD1. Germline lookup yields CDR1 MNHEY and CDR2 SMNVEV (reference sequence). The J segment lost 3 bases and the V segment lost 10 bases, leaving 33 bases of the junction unmatched. The CDR3 is 21 amino acids. The CDR3 nucleotides read TGTGCCACCCGGGGTAGTTCGAAGGTGAAGGGTAAGGGGGCACGGGGCTACGAGCAGTACTTC. Amino acids: CATRGSSKVKGKGARGYEQYF.

With respect to this clonotype: A much larger clone is a single base away; this may be a read error. This sequence joins TRBV25-1 and TRBJ1-6, with D maybe TRBD1 (6 bases). Looked up from germline, CDR1 is MGHDK and CDR2 is SYGVNS. This CDR3 is built from 15 residues. CDR3 sequence reads: CASRAPGHNNSLLHF. The DNA for the CDR3 is TGTGCCAGCCGGGCTCCGGGACACAATAATTCACTCCTCCACTTT.

This clonotype was counted many times. V is TRBV7-2 and J is TRBJ2-1; 7 positions match TRBD2. The CDR3 loop spans 15 amino acids. CDR1 is SGHTA, CDR2 FQGNSA, per germline. Trimming took 1 base from V and 3 from J; bases not matched to a gene: 3. CDR3 protein: CASSLDGGNYNEQFF. The DNA for the CDR3 is TGTGCCAGCAGCTTAGACGGGGGGAACTACAATGAGCAGTTCTTC.